These 20 T cell receptor beta chains were all obtained from the same sample, sequenced in a study of PD-1 blockade in mismatch repair-deficient tumors. TCRdb's table, derived via immunoSEQ multiplex PCR, lists solely in-frame clones and lacks some. This table has tens of thousands of clones, 84% appearing once. The sample was peripheral blood, taken 2 weeks after starting pembrolizumab. The origin of the receptors is an adult with mismatch repair-deficient cancer.

This chain links TRBV6-5 with TRBJ1-2, with 8 positions matching TRBD1. The V and J ends lost 4 bases and 8 bases, in that order; junction bases with no gene match: 6. In germline, CDR1 is MNHEY, CDR2 SVGAGI. The CDR3 extends over 13 amino acids. Written as DNA, the CDR3 is TGTGCCAGCAGTTCAGGACAGGGAAGGGGCTACACCTTC. Encoded protein: CASSSGQGRGYTF.

This chain links TRBV4-2 with TRBJ2-7; TRBD1 is a possible D gene (7 bases). Germline CDR1 LGHNA, CDR2 YNFKEQ. The CDR3 runs 15 residues. V was cut by 0 bases and J by 5 bases, with 14 bases left in between. The CDR3 is CASSQDYAGGNEQYF. CDR3 bases: TGTGCCAGCAGCCAAGATTATGCAGGGGGGAACGAGCAGTACTTC.

This chain connects TRBV30 to TRBJ2-7; tentative D call: TRBD2 (6 bases). Germline lookup yields CDR1 GTSNPN and CDR2 SVGIG (reference sequence). The CDR3 runs 19 residues. Trimming cost V 0 bases and J 3 bases, with 27 bases left between them. The CDR3 spells CAWSVRGWEAGGSYYEQYF. Written as DNA, the CDR3 is TGTGCCTGGAGTGTACGAGGGTGGGAGGCGGGCGGTTCCTACTACGAGCAGTACTTC.

The chain recombines TRBV28 with TRBJ1-1; 7 nucleotides agree with TRBD1. Looked up from germline, CDR1 is MDHEN and CDR2 is SYDVKM. This CDR3 has 16 residues. The V and J ends lost 6 bases and 6 bases, in that order; junction bases with no gene match: 16. DNA for the CDR3: TGTGCCAGCAGGGATGGGACAGTTTTTCGGCACCCTGAAGCTTTCTTT. This sequence encodes CASRDGTVFRHPEAFF.

The chain links TRBV9 to TRBJ1-2; 7 nucleotides line up with TRBD1. The junction had 14 bases not matched to a gene; V was cut back by 4 bases and J by 2 bases. Per germline, CDR1 SGDLS and CDR2 YYNGEE. This CDR3 region has 17 residues. The CDR3 nucleotides are TGTGCCAGCAGCTCCCCGACAGGGTGGTGGGCGAACTATGGCTACACCTTC. Protein: CASSSPTGWWANYGYTF.

The chain recombines TRBV2 with TRBJ1-3, with D unresolved. The V gene lost 5 bases and the J gene lost 3 bases, with 14 bases spanning the gap. The CDR3 covers 15 residues. Germline loops: CDR1 SNHLY, CDR2 FYNNEI. The CDR3 DNA follows: TGTGCCAGCAGTCCTACGGCTAGAAGTGGAAACACCATATATTTT. It encodes CASSPTARSGNTIYF.

The V gene is TRBV10-3, the J gene TRBJ2-7; TRBD2 matches 8 bases. CDR1 ENHRY and CDR2 SYGVKD come from the germline V gene. The CDR3 is 14 residues long. V shed 5 bases, J shed 3 bases, and the junction held 6 bases outside the gene matches. Here the CDR3 DNA reads TGTGCCATCAGTTCAGGTCTAGCGGGCTACGAGCAGTACTTC. Translation: CAISSGLAGYEQYF.

The V gene is TRBV5-4, the J gene TRBJ2-7; TRBD2 agrees at 9 bases. Germline V gene sequence: CDR1 SGHNT, CDR2 YYREEE (reference sequence). The CDR3 is 14 residues long. V trimming: 0 bases; J trimming: 7 bases; junction bases outside the gene matches: 5. CDR3 sequence reads: CASSLVAGVGEQYF. The CDR3 DNA sequence: TGTGCCAGCAGCTTGGTAGCGGGAGTTGGTGAGCAGTACTTC.

This rearrangement joins TRBV5-1 to TRBJ2-3; 9 bases line up with TRBD1. CDR3 length: 14 residues. The trim removed 4 bases at V and 5 bases at J, leaving 5 bases unmatched. CDR1 and CDR2 from the germline V gene are SGHRS and YFSETQ. The CDR3 coding sequence is TGCGCCAGCAGCATGGGACAGGGAAGAGATACGCAGTATTTT. Its translation: CASSMGQGRDTQYF.

V and J are TRBV6-5 and TRBJ2-7; 8 positions agree with TRBD1. The CDR3 extends over 12 amino acids. CDR1 and CDR2 (germline): MNHEY, SVGAGI. Losses at the gene ends were 6 bases for V and 8 bases for J; bases not matched to a gene: 6. The CDR3 loop reads CASSRQGLQQYF. As DNA, the CDR3 is TGTGCCAGCAGCAGACAGGGGTTGCAGCAGTACTTC.

The chain couples TRBV10-3 to TRBJ2-7; D call uncertain. This CDR3 has 13 amino acids. V was cut by 6 bases and J by 5 bases, with 14 bases left in between. Germline V gene data show CDR1 as ENHRY and CDR2 as SYGVKD. CDR3 residues: CAIRGGPSNEQYF. CDR3 bases: TGTGCCATCAGGGGCGGTCCAAGCAACGAGCAGTACTTC.

V usage is TRBV21-1 and J usage is TRBJ2-7. TRBV21-1 is an annotated pseudogene. This CDR3 has 17 amino acids. The CDR3 is CASSRKPQTGPLYEQYF. CDR3 in DNA: TGTGCCAGCAGCAGAAAACCCCAGACCGGGCCCCTCTACGAGCAGTACTTC.

J is TRBJ2-7 and V is TRBV7-3; possibly TRBD2 for D (5 bases). This CDR3 is 13 amino acids long. In germline, CDR1 is SGHTA, CDR2 FQGTGA. Trimming took off 3 bases at V and 6 bases at J, with 12 bases between the two ends. The CDR3 DNA is TGTGCCAGCAGCTTCACCCGGAGGCCCGAGCAGTACTTC. Amino acids: CASSFTRRPEQYF. The variable domain in full, completed from reference TRBV7-3 and TRBJ2-7, reads GAGVSQTPSNKVTEKGKYVELRCDPISGHTALYWYRQSLGQGPEFLIYFQGTGAADDSGLPNDRFFAVRPEGSVSTLKIQRTERGDSAVYLCASSFTRRPEQYFGPGTRLTVT.

The CDR3 loop reads CASSAGGRDTQYF. The DNA of the CDR3 is TGCGCCAGCAGCGCGGGAGGGCGGGATACGCAGTATTTT. The genes are TRBV5-1 and TRBJ2-3, with 9 nucleotides matching TRBD2. The CDR3 covers 13 residues. Germline CDR1 and CDR2: SGHRS and YFSETQ. Losses at the gene ends were 4 bases for V and 6 bases for J; bases not matched to a gene: 3. The entire variable domain, with the rest obtained from reference TRBV5-1 and TRBJ2-3, is as follows: KAGVTQTPRYLIKTRGQQVTLSCSPISGHRSVSWYQQTPGQGLQFLFEYFSETQRNKGNFPGRFSGRQFSNSRSEMNVSTLELGDSALYLCASSAGGRDTQYFGPGTRLTVL.

This chain links TRBV5-8 with TRBJ2-7; D might be TRBD1 or TRBD2, each matching 5 bases. The germline gives CDR1 SGHTS, CDR2 YDEGEE. The length of the CDR3 is 14 residues. Trimming removed 4 bases from V and 0 bases from J, with 11 bases in between. This CDR3 is CASSPPGASYEQYF. DNA for the CDR3: TGTGCCAGCAGCCCCCCCGGGGCCTCCTACGAGCAGTACTTC.

Only one count was recorded for this clone. V gene TRBV4-3 combines with J gene TRBJ2-1; D is unresolved. V was shortened by 1 base and J by 2 bases, with 3 bases between the two germline ends. Germline CDR1 is LGHNA and CDR2 is YSLEER. The length of the CDR3 is 13 residues. Here the CDR3 reads CASSQGPYNEQFF. CDR3 bases: TGCGCCAGCAGCCAAGGCCCCTACAATGAGCAGTTCTTC.

The chain links TRBV5-4 to TRBJ2-7; possibly TRBD2 for D (5 bases). The ends were cut back, 4 bases at V and 7 bases at J, with 18 bases in the middle. The germline V gene has CDR1 SGHNT and CDR2 YYREEE (reference sequence). The CDR3 is made up of 14 amino acids. The CDR3 region has the DNA TGTGCCAGCAGCCTCCCCACGGGGTCGGGGGAGCAGTACTTC. Amino acids: CASSLPTGSGEQYF.

The chain employs TRBV2 and TRBJ1-1, with TRBD1 matching 7 bases. Germline-derived CDR1 and CDR2 are SNHLY and FYNNEI. This CDR3 has 14 residues. J gave up 6 bases and V 5 bases, and 9 bases lay outside the gene matches. CDR3 nucleotides: TGTGCCAGCAGTAACGACAGGGTCGCGGCTGAAGCTTTCTTT. This codes for CASSNDRVAAEAFF.

The chain couples TRBV10-3 to TRBJ2-7; D not certain. Germline V gene sequence: CDR1 ENHRY, CDR2 SYGVKD. The CDR3 has 12 residues. V was clipped by 5 bases and J by 3 bases, with 8 bases between them. CDR3 loop: CAISTLVYEQYF. The CDR3 DNA sequence: TGTGCCATCAGTACTTTGGTCTACGAGCAGTACTTC.

The gene calls are TRBV5-1 and TRBJ1-4, with TRBD1 matching over 7 bases. CDR1 is SGHRS and CDR2 is YFSETQ in the germline V gene. The CDR3 consists of 14 residues. V was pared by 1 base and J by 8 bases, with 5 bases of the junction left unmatched. CDR3 sequence reads: CASSLRQGGEKLFF. The CDR3 nucleotides read TGCGCCAGCAGCTTGCGACAGGGAGGGGAAAAACTGTTTTTT.